A single sample gave rise to the 14 T cell receptor beta chains below, sequenced in a study of CD8 T cells in Susac syndrome. Random-hexamer reverse transcription was applied to roughly 0.45 to 1 ug RNA. TCRdb re-derived calls from the immunoSEQ multiplex PCR reads in MiXCR, one entry per CDR3 protein. The table records roughly 89,000 distinct CDR3 sequences, 90% to 97% of them present only once. The sequencing input was CD8+ T cells from PBMCs. The receptors shown here come from a human donor with Susac syndrome.

The V gene is TRBV2, the J gene TRBJ1-1, with TRBD1 as a possible D gene (6 bases). The CDR3 covers 15 residues. Germline V gene data show CDR1 as SNHLY and CDR2 as FYNNEI. Trimming removed 3 bases at V and 5 bases at J, with 16 bases between. The DNA for the CDR3 is TGTGCCAGCAGTGAGGTTGGACAGATTGGGACTGAAGCTTTCTTT. The encoded protein is CASSEVGQIGTEAFF.

V and J are TRBV30 and TRBJ1-5; 7 bases agree with TRBD1. J was trimmed by 2 bases and V by 0 bases; bases with no gene match: 4. In germline, CDR1 is GTSNPN, CDR2 SVGIG (reference sequence). The CDR3 spans 15 residues. The CDR3 DNA sequence: TGTGCCTGGAGTGTAGCAGGGGGGGGCAATCAGCCCCAGCATTTT. It translates to CAWSVAGGGNQPQHF.

The chain employs TRBV7-2 and TRBJ1-1, with a possible D match to TRBD1 (6 bases). The V gene's germline CDR1 is SGHTA and CDR2 FQGNSA. V lost 5 bases and J lost 4, with 17 bases in between. The CDR3 has 15 residues. The CDR3 DNA reads as TGTGCCAGCAGCGGGGGCCGGAGGGGCGGCACTGAAGCTTTCTTT. Its translation is CASSGGRRGGTEAFF.

Details on this clonotype: The junction departs from germline at one end; a sequencing error may be responsible. This chain connects TRBV7-7 to TRBJ2-2; D unresolved. CDR1 is SSHAT, CDR2 FNYEAQ, per germline (reference sequence). CDR3 length: 13 amino acids. CDR3 bases: TGTGCTAGCAGCGCCTTGTCCACCGGGGAGCTGTTTTTT. Amino acid sequence: CASSALSTGELFF.

This rearrangement joins TRBV28 to TRBJ1-2; D is unresolved. This CDR3 is 13 amino acids long. Between the trimmed V and J ends, which lost 3 bases and 1 base, there was a span of 6 bases. Germline V lookup: CDR1 MDHEN, CDR2 SYDVKM. CDR3 loop: CASSFGNNYGYTF. The CDR3 nucleotides read TGTGCCAGCAGTTTCGGGAATAACTATGGCTACACCTTC.

The chain carries TRBV4-3 and TRBJ2-6, with 7 bases that match TRBD1. The germline V gene encodes CDR1 LGHNA and CDR2 YSLEER. The CDR3 runs to 18 residues. The trim removed 3 bases at V and 0 bases at J, leaving 8 bases unmatched. The CDR3 sequence is CASSQSTGTASGANVLTF. CDR3 DNA sequence: TGCGCCAGCAGCCAGAGTACCGGGACAGCCTCTGGGGCCAACGTCCTGACTTTC.

The V call is TRBV20-1, the J call TRBJ2-1; TRBD2 aligns across 8 bases. Germline V CDR1 and CDR2: DFQATT, SNEGSKA (reference sequence). J was trimmed by 10 bases and V by 1 base; bases with no gene match: 9. The CDR3 has 14 amino acids. CDR3 protein: CSARVVAGLEEQFF. CDR3 sequence (DNA): TGCAGTGCTAGAGTGGTAGCGGGGTTAGAAGAGCAGTTCTTC.

This sequence joins TRBV3-1 and TRBJ2-5; D is tentatively TRBD1 or TRBD2 (5 bases each). CDR1 LGHDT and CDR2 YNNKEL come from the germline V gene (reference sequence). Between the trimmed V and J ends, which lost 2 bases and 2 bases, there was a span of 18 bases. The CDR3 has 17 amino acids. CDR3 amino acids: CASSQHTAERGQETQYF. The CDR3, as DNA: TGTGCCAGCAGCCAACATACCGCGGAGAGGGGACAAGAGACCCAGTACTTC.

The chain joins TRBV29-1 to TRBJ1-2; no reliable D call. Per germline, CDR1 SQVTM and CDR2 ANQGSEA. V lost 6 bases and J 4 bases, leaving 9 bases between the germline ends. This CDR3 comprises 11 residues. CDR3 nucleotides: TGCAGCGTAAGCGCCTCCTATGGCTACACCTTC. This encodes CSVSASYGYTF.

The V and J genes are TRBV5-1 and TRBJ2-3; either TRBD1 or TRBD2 may supply D (5 bases each). Trimming pared 0 bases from V and 3 bases from J, leaving 11 bases between. This CDR3 spans 15 amino acids. Looked up from germline, CDR1 is SGHRS and CDR2 is YFSETQ. DNA of the CDR3: TGCGCCAGCAGCTTGGCGGGGCCCTCAACAGATACGCAGTATTTT. Encoded protein: CASSLAGPSTDTQYF.

This chain links TRBV14 with TRBJ2-7, with D possibly being TRBD1 (6 bases). The V gene's germline CDR1 is SGHDN and CDR2 FVKESK. The length of the CDR3 is 13 residues. Trimming took 2 bases from V and 5 from J, leaving 10 bases between them. As DNA, the CDR3 is TGTGCCAGCAGCCAAACGCACAGGGACGAGCAGTACTTC. It translates to CASSQTHRDEQYF.

This clonotype was counted only a few times. The rearrangement joins TRBV12-3 or TRBV12-4 to TRBJ2-5; D remains unclear. The V end lost 3 bases, the J end lost 0 bases, and 5 bases lay between the germline ends. This CDR3 comprises 13 residues. The CDR3 is CASSLGDQETQYF. CDR3 sequence (DNA): TGTGCCAGCAGTTTGGGTGACCAAGAGACCCAGTACTTC.

This clonotype was found once. The V call is TRBV30, the J call TRBJ1-1; tentatively, D is TRBD1 (6 bases). Trimming stripped 1 base from V and 1 base from J, with 10 bases between. In germline, CDR1 is GTSNPN, CDR2 SVGIG (reference sequence). This CDR3 contains 14 residues. The CDR3 sequence: CAWSEGRGNTEAFF. The DNA of the CDR3 is TGTGCCTGGAGTGAGGGCAGGGGGAACACTGAAGCTTTCTTT.

The chain combines TRBV28 with TRBJ1-2, with TRBD1 identical over 8 bases. Germline assignment: CDR1 MDHEN and CDR2 SYDVKM. After removal of 2 bases from V and 8 bases from J, the junction contained 10 bases not matched to a gene. The CDR3 runs to 15 residues. The DNA for the CDR3 is TGTGCCAGCAGTTTAGGTGGCAGGGGGCTTGAGGGCTACACCTTC. Translated, it gives CASSLGGRGLEGYTF.